A single T cell receptor (beta chain) is shown here with its context. Antigen: not known. This sample stems from a study of shared clonotypes between healthy human individuals. Unsorted PBMC DNA sequencing spanned ten immunoSEQ deep assay plates. Profiled with immunoSEQ multiplex PCR; TCRdb holds only in-frame clones, not every one. The sample has about 480,000 clones, about 80% seen once; the top ten hold 9.5% to 15%. Overall study results and limits: Only blood was sampled; tissue repertoires likely differ.

The receptor was derived from a woman aged 40 to 50 in good health. Some clones in this sample may be carry-over from other donors' samples. The specimen sequenced was PBMCs.

CDR3 sequence (DNA): TGTGCCAGCAGCCCCCTCAGCGGTACCGGGGAGCTGTTTTTT. Translation gives CASSPLSGTGELFF. The chain links TRBV9 to TRBJ2-2; perhaps TRBD2 as D (5 bases). This CDR3 contains 14 residues. Trimming removed 4 bases at V and 5 bases at J, with 12 bases between. Germline CDR1 is SGDLS and CDR2 is YYNGEE. Full variable domain (missing parts from reference TRBV9 and TRBJ2-2): DSGVTQTPKHLITATGQRVTLRCSPRSGDLSVYWYQQSLDQGLQFLIQYYNGEERAKGNILERFSAQQFPDLHSELNLSSLELGDSALYFCASSPLSGTGELFFGEGSRLTVL.